This T cell receptor beta chain was sequenced during a study of shared clonotypes between healthy human individuals (TCRdb year 2020). A note on the overall study: The cohort comprised a couple of women and a few men aged 18 to 49 years. For each donor, CD4 naive and CD4 memory were each given three plates, CD8 naive was given two plates, and CD8 memory was given one plate. Different laboratories and diverse techniques were used to prepare libraries and sequence TCR repertoires, to increase sequencing depth and limit assay-specific biases. To estimate repertoire size and how much clonotypes are shared between individuals, the study performed deep sequencing of blood TCR repertoires from roughly five healthy adults. Each donor's leukapheresis produced roughly between about 0.9 and 9.5 billion PBMCs.

Broad study findings and their caveats: Naive subsets generally had larger estimated clonotype richness than memory subsets. Sampling was restricted to blood, and TCR repertoires in tissue are likely to differ from TCR repertoires in blood. Higher generation probabilities were observed for clonotypes shared by all four sorted-subset donors than for non-shared clonotypes. Because the study included a small number of donors, the genetic and exposure-history diversity represented was limited. When a few donors were compared, the shared fraction of clonotypes was roughly 5% for naive CD4, around 4% for naive CD8, roughly 2.5% for memory CD4, and 0.35% to 0.4% for memory CD8. Based on pairwise subsampling, the degree of clonotype sharing among donors was expected to be affected by sequencing depth. Incomplete sequencing was indicated by rarefaction of sorted-subset datasets, despite the large sequencing depth.

Trimming leaves V shorter by 2 bases and J shorter by 8 bases, with the junction holding 5 bases beyond the gene matches. Via the germline V gene, CDR1 is MGHRA and CDR2 YSYEKL. The cysteine opens and the phenylalanine closes a CDR3 of 14 amino acids. The only DNA kept is the CDR3, 42 bases in frame from the first base. This clone was picked up a small number of times. Its antigen has not been determined. Within one base of it there is no much larger clone, and no base qualities were kept. Using the deep immunoSEQ assay, TCR CDR3 regions were amplified from genomic DNA by multiplex PCR. Extracted genomic DNA from each cell subset was spread evenly across all wells of several immunoSEQ 96-well plates, with each plate serving as a replicate. Each replicate PCR for sorted subsets received 150 to 250 ng genomic DNA, equal to 28,000 or so T cell genomes. Purified libraries were quantified with a Qubit 3.0 fluorometer, sized on a Bioanalyzer 2100, and re-quantified with the KAPA Library Quantification kit. Every immunoSEQ 96-well plate was sequenced on a dedicated single-read 150-cycle Illumina NextSeq 550 flow cell. The study's own analysis went as follows. The immunoSEQ output contained only junctional sequences without quality scores, so filtering could not match that applied to full-length reads. Sequences were annotated with PyIR, a Python wrapper for IgBLAST v1.9, and V/J genes and CDR3 were assigned using IMGT germline references. Any read was removed if the V/J assignment was weak (E-value above 1e-6), the CDR3 was missing, or the read contained stop codons, out-of-frame junctions, or ambiguous translated residues. V3J clonotypes were defined as sequences sharing the same inferred V gene, J gene, and CDR3 amino acid sequence. Percentage overlap between repertoires was computed as shared unique clonotypes divided by the size of the smaller repertoire. Three approaches were used to assess repertoire richness: RTK rarefaction, the Chao1 estimator, and Recon v2.1 estimates of unobserved clonotypes. OLGA was used to compute generation probabilities for all TCRbeta clonotypes that the gDNA method yielded from a handful of donors. Sourced from immuneACCESS, this table was stored by TCRdb with only in-frame sequences that have V and J called. A share of the clones is absent; for the studies checked, an unresolved V gene accounts for under half, and the remainder has no known explanation. V and J calls and clone size are copied from that table; D and trimming were computed from the DNA. In all, the sample holds millions of clones, and just over 90% of those were seen once. The ten biggest clones cover over 0.12% of the sample.

The donors were healthy, HIV-negative adults with no recently reported acute infections or vaccinations. Every donor was a Caucasian adult living in Nashville, Tennessee, USA. CD4+ T cells were enriched by magnetic negative selection, after which naive cells were positively selected on CD45RA and the negative fraction was taken as the memory subset. Blood was obtained by leukapheresis, after which PBMCs were separated by Ficoll-Histopaque density gradient centrifugation and cryopreserved in liquid nitrogen vapor phase. Analytical flow cytometry was used to check the purity and quantity of every magnetically sorted T cell population. Each sorted fraction had its genomic DNA isolated and then quantified by UV absorbance on a Nanodrop 2000c.

This TCR was recovered from a man aged 18 to 30 in good health. Sequenced input: naive CD4+ T cells sorted from blood. According to the study, the label for this sample's cell subset or site signals: CD45RA+ positively selected. Rearrangement joined TRBV4-1 to TRBJ1-2; TRBD1 fits 10 bases in the junction. CDR3 loop: CASSQPGQGPGYTF. The nucleotide sequence is TGCGCCAGCAGCCAACCGGGACAGGGGCCGGGCTACACCTTC.